The sequence of this T cell receptor beta chain was determined in a study of cytomegalovirus exposure and HLA in healthy donors. Study-wide findings and caveats: Later analysis associated a missense DCLRE1C variant with TCR beta V- and J-gene trimming. One later analysis reportedly identified an Asian-associated ancestry cluster that showed fewer N-insertions than the roughly 620-donor mean. Analyses of presence/absence relied on an assumption of roughly uniform sequencing depth across donors.

PCR employed 60 Vbeta and 13 Jbeta primers. Sequencing was performed with immunoSEQ multiplex PCR; in TCRdb, only in-frame clones are kept and a portion is missing. The sample lists around 20,000 clones; under 85% were seen once. Concerning this clone: Its antigen is unidentified.

The CDR3 runs 14 residues. Trimming removed 6 bases from V and 4 bases from J; junction bases left unmatched: 8. From germline, CDR1 is SGHTA and CDR2 FQGNSA. This TCR was sampled from a human donor in good health. The chain links TRBV7-2 to TRBJ2-5; TRBD2 aligns across 7 bases. Sequencing was performed on PBMCs. The CDR3 loop is CASRFGAGPETQYF. The CDR3, as DNA: TGTGCCAGCAGGTTTGGAGCGGGGCCAGAGACCCAGTACTTC.